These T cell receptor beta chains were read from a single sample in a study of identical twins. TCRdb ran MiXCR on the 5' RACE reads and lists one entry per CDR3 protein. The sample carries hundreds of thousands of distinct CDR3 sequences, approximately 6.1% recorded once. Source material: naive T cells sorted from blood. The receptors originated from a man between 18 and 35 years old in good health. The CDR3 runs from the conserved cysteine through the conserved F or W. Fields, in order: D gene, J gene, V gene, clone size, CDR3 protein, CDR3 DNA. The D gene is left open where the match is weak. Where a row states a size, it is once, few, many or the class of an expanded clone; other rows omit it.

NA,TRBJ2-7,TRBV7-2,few,CASSQPDRSYEQYF,TGTGCCAGCAGCCAACCCGACCGCTCCTACGAGCAGTACTTC
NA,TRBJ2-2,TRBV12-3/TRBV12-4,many,CASSSRTGELFF,TGTGCCAGCAGTTCCCGCACCGGGGAGCTGTTTTTT
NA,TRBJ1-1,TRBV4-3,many,CASSQESQRNTEAFF,TGCGCCAGCAGCCAAGAATCCCAGAGGAACACTGAAGCTTTCTTT
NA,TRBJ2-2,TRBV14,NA,CASSQAGSGESGTGELFF,TGTGCCAGCAGCCAAGCAGGGTCGGGGGAGTCGGGCACCGGGGAGCTGTTTTTT
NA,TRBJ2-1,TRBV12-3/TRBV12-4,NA,CASRDPRQYYNEQFF,TGTGCCAGCAGAGACCCGAGACAGTATTACAATGAGCAGTTCTTC
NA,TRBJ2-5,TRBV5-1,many,CASSIEETQYF,TGTGCCAGCAGCATAGAGGAGACCCAGTACTTC
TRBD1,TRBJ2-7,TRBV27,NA,CASSPARDRPTEQYF,TGTGCCAGCAGTCCCGCCCGGGACAGGCCTACCGAGCAGTACTTC
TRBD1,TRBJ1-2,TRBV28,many,CASSPHGQGNNGYTF,TGTGCCAGCAGTCCCCACGGACAGGGGAACAATGGCTACACCTTC
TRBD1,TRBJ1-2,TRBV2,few,CASSAIQGYGYTF,TGTGCCAGCAGTGCCATACAGGGGTATGGCTACACCTTC
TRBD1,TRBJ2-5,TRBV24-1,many,CATSVTGGQETQYF,TGTGCCACCAGTGTAACAGGGGGGCAAGAGACCCAGTACTTC
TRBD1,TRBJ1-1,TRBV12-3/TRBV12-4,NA,CASSFGQGVLTEAFF,TGTGCCAGCAGTTTTGGACAGGGGGTACTAACTGAAGCTTTCTTT
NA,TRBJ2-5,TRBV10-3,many,CAISSAGETQYF,TGTGCCATCAGCTCCGCTGGAGAGACCCAGTACTTC
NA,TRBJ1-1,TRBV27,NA,CASRTGTMNTEAFF,TGTGCCAGCAGGACTGGGACTATGAACACTGAAGCTTTCTTT
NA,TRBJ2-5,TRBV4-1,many,CASSQVGAMGETQYF,TGCGCCAGCAGCCAAGTTGGGGCAATGGGAGAGACCCAGTACTTC
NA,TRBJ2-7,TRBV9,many,CASSVTGASYEQYF,TGTGCCAGCAGCGTAACTGGGGCCTCCTACGAGCAGTACTTC
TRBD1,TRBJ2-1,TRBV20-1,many,CSAQTGGDYNEQFF,TGCAGTGCTCAAACAGGGGGCGATTACAATGAGCAGTTCTTC
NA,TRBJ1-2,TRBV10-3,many,CAIGQGYTF,TGTGCCATCGGACAGGGCTACACCTTC
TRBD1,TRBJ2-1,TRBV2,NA,CASSERPWGGQGSYNEQFF,TGTGCCAGCAGTGAACGTCCGTGGGGAGGACAGGGCTCCTACAATGAGCAGTTCTTC
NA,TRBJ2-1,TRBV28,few,CASGQFRYNEQFF,TGTGCCAGCGGACAGTTCCGCTACAATGAGCAGTTCTTC
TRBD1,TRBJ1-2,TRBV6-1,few,CASRAPGQGKGYTF,TGTGCCAGCAGAGCCCCGGGACAGGGAAAAGGCTACACCTTC
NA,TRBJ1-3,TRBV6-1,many,CASRPQDGSSGNTIYF,TGTGCCAGCAGACCTCAGGACGGGTCCTCTGGAAACACCATATATTTT
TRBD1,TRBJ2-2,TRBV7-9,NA,CASSLRDSANTGELFF,TGTGCCAGCAGCTTAAGGGACAGCGCGAACACCGGGGAGCTGTTTTTT
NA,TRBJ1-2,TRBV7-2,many,CASSLGSLVYGYTF,TGTGCCAGCAGCTTAGGATCACTTGTCTATGGCTACACCTTC
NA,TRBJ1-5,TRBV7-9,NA,CASSELDSNQPQHF,TGTGCCAGCAGCGAGCTGGATAGCAATCAGCCCCAGCATTTT
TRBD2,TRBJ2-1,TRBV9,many,CASSGPPLLAASYNEQFF,TGTGCCAGCAGCGGCCCACCCCTACTAGCGGCCTCCTACAATGAGCAGTTCTTC